The sequence of this T cell receptor (beta chain) was determined in a study of cytomegalovirus exposure and HLA in healthy donors. Study-wide results and limits: An analysis done earlier found most TCR beta V segments productive about 87% or about 30% of the time. An assumption of roughly uniform sequencing depth across donors underlay the presence/absence analyses. In a later analysis, CMV-associated beta chains were mostly HLA-associated, it appeared. Sequencing had likely introduced a cluster of highly shared sequence variants as an artifact.

As regards this clone: The antigen is undetermined.

Primers included in the PCR were 60 Vbeta and 13 Jbeta primers. Here immunoSEQ multiplex PCR was the method, and the copy in TCRdb shows in-frame clones only, minus some. The repertoire holds 65,000 to 85,000 clones, with 70% to 90% as singletons. Trimming shortened V by 0 bases and J by 3 bases, and 12 bases separated the two germline ends. Germline V gene sequence: CDR1 SGDLS, CDR2 YYNGEE. CDR3 length: 16 amino acids. The sequencing sample was made of PBMCs. The TCR was taken from a woman aged 30 to 39 in good health and CMV-seronegative. V is TRBV9 and J is TRBJ2-2, with D hard to call. CDR3 residues: CASSVDHDKDTGELFF. CDR3 DNA sequence: TGTGCCAGCAGCGTAGACCACGACAAAGACACCGGGGAGCTGTTTTTT. Filled out from reference TRBV9 and TRBJ2-2, the complete variable domain reads DSGVTQTPKHLITATGQRVTLRCSPRSGDLSVYWYQQSLDQGLQFLIQYYNGEERAKGNILERFSAQQFPDLHSELNLSSLELGDSALYFCASSVDHDKDTGELFFGEGSRLTVL.